Below, 21 T cell receptor beta chains from the same sample are listed, as sequenced in a study of blood T cells in healthy people across ages. A second PCR, run for about 6 to 11 cycles, used a sample-barcoded 5' primer plus a J-beta primer mix. TCRdb reanalysed the 5' RACE reads using MiXCR and keeps one entry per CDR3 protein. The data contain about 680,000 distinct CDR3 sequences, about 52% of them seen just once; the ten biggest clones take up under 35%. The material sequenced was blood. The receptor set was obtained from a woman in her sixties or seventies in good health.

The chain combines TRBV6-2 or TRBV6-3 with TRBJ2-4; D perhaps matches TRBD2 (5 bases). This CDR3 is 16 amino acids long. Trimming left V 7 bases short and J 1 base short, with 17 bases between. The germline CDR1 and CDR2 sequences are MNHEY and SVGEGT. CDR3 loop: CASTKERIGAKNIQYF. DNA for the CDR3: TGTGCCAGCACCAAGGAGCGGATAGGCGCCAAAAACATTCAGTACTTC.

V gene TRBV28 combines with J gene TRBJ2-7; D is unclear. V was shortened by 3 bases and J by 5 bases, with 8 bases between the two germline ends. The germline CDR1 and CDR2 sequences are MDHEN and SYDVKM. The CDR3 has 12 residues. CDR3 in DNA: TGTGCCAGCAGTTTGTTTCCAGACGAGCAGTACTTC. Translation gives CASSLFPDEQYF.

The rearrangement joins TRBV10-3 to TRBJ2-6, with D unresolved. Germline V lookup: CDR1 ENHRY, CDR2 SYGVKD. V lost 0 bases to trimming and J lost 0 bases, with 3 bases between them. The CDR3 contains 15 residues. As DNA, the CDR3 is TGTGCCATCAGTGAGTCCCTCTCTGGGGCCAACGTCCTGACTTTC. This translates into CAISESLSGANVLTF.

The V and J genes are TRBV20-1 and TRBJ2-5; TRBD1 matches at 8 bases. Trimming at V came to 5 bases and at J to 5 bases, leaving 13 bases not matched to a gene. This CDR3 comprises 15 residues. Germline-derived CDR1 and CDR2 are DFQATT and SNEGSKA (reference sequence). Written as DNA, the CDR3 is TGCAGTGCTCCCCCCCAGACAGGGGTTGGGGAGACCCAGTACTTC. Protein sequence: CSAPPQTGVGETQYF.

V and J are TRBV20-1 and TRBJ2-4, with TRBD2 as a possible D gene (5 bases). CDR1 and CDR2 (germline): DFQATT, SNEGSKA (reference sequence). CDR3 length equals 14 residues. Trimming left V 0 bases short and J 3 bases short, with 9 bases between. The CDR3 loop is CSARDLSGKNIQYF. The DNA for the CDR3 is TGCAGTGCTAGAGATTTAAGCGGCAAAAACATTCAGTACTTC.

Note on this clonotype: The junction departs from the called germline gene at one end, perhaps through a read error. This chain connects TRBV6-2 or TRBV6-3 to TRBJ2-2, with 8 bases that match TRBD2. The CDR3 consists of 15 residues. Germline lookup yields CDR1 MNHEY and CDR2 SVGEGT. CDR3 DNA sequence: TGTGTCAGCAGCAACCCGGGACTAGGGGCCGGGGAGCTGTTTTTT. Its protein is CVSSNPGLGAGELFF.

The V and J genes are TRBV2 and TRBJ2-7; D is unclear. Germline values: CDR1 SNHLY, CDR2 FYNNEI. V lost 1 base and J lost 5, with 12 bases in between. The CDR3 is 14 amino acids. In DNA, the CDR3 is TGTGCCAGCAGTGAAGATGGGGTTTCGAACGAGCAGTACTTC. Translated: CASSEDGVSNEQYF.

Written as DNA, the CDR3 is TGTGCCAGCAGGACTAGCGGGAGCAGCGAGACCCAGTACTTC. Protein: CASRTSGSSETQYF. This chain connects TRBV5-8 to TRBJ2-5, with 12 bases lining up with TRBD2. The CDR3 is 14 residues long. CDR1 and CDR2 from the germline V gene are SGHTS and YDEGEE. V was clipped by 5 bases and J by 5 bases; unmatched bases: 4.

This clonotype was seen a handful of times. The J gene is TRBJ2-6, the V gene TRBV6-2 or TRBV6-3, with 9 bases that match TRBD2. CDR3 length equals 17 residues. CDR1 is MNHEY and CDR2 is SVGEGT in the germline V gene. V trimming: 4 bases; J trimming: 0 bases; junction bases outside the gene matches: 4. CDR3 residues: CASSWLAGTSGANVLTF. CDR3 in DNA: TGTGCCAGCAGTTGGCTAGCGGGAACCTCTGGGGCCAACGTCCTGACTTTC.

The chain joins TRBV5-1 to TRBJ1-1; D is uncertain. V lost 3 bases, J lost 11 bases, and 17 bases lay in between. The CDR3 runs 13 residues. From germline, CDR1 is SGHRS and CDR2 YFSETQ. The CDR3 loop is CASSWAEDREAFF. The DNA for the CDR3 is TGCGCCAGCAGCTGGGCTGAGGACCGGGAGGCTTTCTTT.

V gene TRBV15 combines with J gene TRBJ2-1; TRBD2 matches 7 bases. Losses at the gene ends were 1 base for V and 7 bases for J; bases not matched to a gene: 7. There are 15 residues in the CDR3. Germline CDR1 LNHNV, CDR2 YYDKDF (reference sequence). The DNA of the CDR3 is TGTGCCACCAGCAGAGGACTAGCCGCTATGAATGAGCAGTTCTTC. This translates into CATSRGLAAMNEQFF.

This clonotype has only a few counts. The V and J genes are TRBV4-3 and TRBJ2-7; D may be TRBD1 (6 bases). V was pared by 1 base and J by 3 bases, with 13 bases between. The CDR3 runs to 15 residues. The germline V gene has CDR1 LGHNA and CDR2 YSLEER. For the CDR3, the DNA is TGCGCCAGCAGCCAAGCACGGACAGAAAGCTACGAGCAGTACTTC. It encodes CASSQARTESYEQYF.

The chain has TRBV11-1 and TRBJ2-1; TRBD2 agrees at 11 bases. This CDR3 spans 16 amino acids. Germline values: CDR1 SGHAT, CDR2 FQDESV (reference sequence). V lost 5 bases and J lost 6; bases outside the gene matches: 9. CDR3 DNA: TGTGCCAGCAGCCCCCGTCGACTAGCGGGATCCAATGAGCAGTTCTTC. It is translated as CASSPRRLAGSNEQFF.

In its sample, this clonotype was seen a few times. CDR3 sequence reads: CASSFGGVDYGYTF. The CDR3 bases are TGCGCCAGCAGCTTTGGGGGAGTCGACTATGGCTACACCTTC. The genes are TRBV5-1 and TRBJ1-2; a possible D gene is TRBD1 (5 bases). The CDR3 loop spans 14 amino acids. The V and J ends lost 2 bases and 3 bases respectively, with 11 bases between them. Germline V gives CDR1 SGHRS, CDR2 YFSETQ.

This clonotype showed up just a few times. The CDR3 sequence: CASSLIRGRFETQYF. The CDR3 nucleotides are TGTGCCAGCAGCTTAATAAGGGGCAGGTTTGAGACCCAGTACTTC. The chain joins TRBV7-2 to TRBJ2-5; perhaps TRBD1 as D (5 bases). V was cut by 2 bases and J by 5 bases, with 15 bases left in between. The CDR3 sequence is 15 residues long. Germline V gives CDR1 SGHTA, CDR2 FQGNSA.

The V call is TRBV7-2, the J call TRBJ1-2; TRBD1 agrees at 9 bases. The CDR3 has 16 residues. The V gene end was trimmed by 1 base and the J gene end by 4 bases; junction bases not matched to a gene: 7. Germline CDR1 SGHTA, CDR2 FQGNSA. CDR3 bases: TGTGCCAGCAGCTTAGATATGGGACAGGGTCCCTATGGCTACACCTTC. Protein: CASSLDMGQGPYGYTF.

In its sample, this clonotype was seen once. The chain joins TRBV9 to TRBJ2-7, with TRBD1 matching over 7 bases. The V gene end was trimmed by 4 bases and the J gene end by 2 bases; junction bases not matched to a gene: 9. Germline V CDR1 and CDR2: SGDLS, YYNGEE. The CDR3 contains 15 residues. The CDR3 here is CASSRDSSYTYEQYF. As DNA, the CDR3 is TGTGCCAGCAGCCGGGACAGTTCATACACCTACGAGCAGTACTTC. The full variable domain, its missing parts supplied by reference TRBV9 and TRBJ2-7, is DSGVTQTPKHLITATGQRVTLRCSPRSGDLSVYWYQQSLDQGLQFLIQYYNGEERAKGNILERFSAQQFPDLHSELNLSSLELGDSALYFCASSRDSSYTYEQYFGPGTRLTVT.

This clonotype has just a few counts. The chain uses TRBV5-6 and TRBJ2-4; maybe TRBD2 (6 bases). The J call may be incorrect, as the DNA end agrees better with TRBJ2-7. This CDR3 region has 15 residues. Germline V CDR1 and CDR2: SGHDT, YYEEEE. The CDR3 DNA reads as TGTGCCAGCAGCACTACTGGGACTCTCTCCTACGAGCAGTACTTC. It specifies CASSTTGTLSYEQYF.

A few counts support this clonotype. This sequence joins TRBV2 and TRBJ2-5; 9 bases align to TRBD1. V was clipped by 0 bases and J by 5 bases; unmatched bases: 7. The length of the CDR3 is 16 residues. Germline CDR1 SNHLY, CDR2 FYNNEI. As DNA, the CDR3 is TGTGCCAGCAGTGAAGCAGGGGACAGGGCCTGGGAGACCCAGTACTTC. It translates to CASSEAGDRAWETQYF.

The chain links TRBV28 to TRBJ2-1, with D possibly being TRBD1 (5 bases). With the DNA end fitting TRBJ2-7 better, the J assignment may be wrong. The V gene's germline CDR1 is MDHEN and CDR2 SYDVKM. The CDR3 consists of 16 residues. CDR3 in amino acids: CASSRQGLSSYNEQYF. The CDR3 bases are TGTGCCAGCAGTAGGCAGGGCTTGAGCTCCTACAATGAGCAGTACTTC.

This clonotype is a singleton in its sample. The J gene is TRBJ2-3, the V gene TRBV4-2; 7 bases align to TRBD1. Germline-derived CDR1 and CDR2 are LGHNA and YNFKEQ. Trimming removed 1 base from V and 4 bases from J; junction bases left unmatched: 5. This CDR3 has 15 amino acids. CDR3 in DNA: TGTGCCAGCAGCCAAGGACAGGGCAATGCAGATACGCAGTATTTT. Protein: CASSQGQGNADTQYF.